The 18 T cell receptor beta chains listed next were all sequenced from one sample in a study of cytomegalovirus exposure and HLA in healthy donors. PCR employed 60 Vbeta and 13 Jbeta primers. Measured with immunoSEQ multiplex PCR; TCRdb has only the in-frame clones, and not every one. The repertoire holds some 180,000 clones, with around 75% as singletons. The sequenced material came from PBMCs. The receptors shown here come from a male donor in good health and CMV-seronegative.

The genes are TRBV2 and TRBJ2-5, with D possibly being TRBD1 (7 bases). Deletions cut 1 base from V and 2 bases from J, with 11 bases between. The CDR3 runs 15 residues. Germline lookup yields CDR1 SNHLY and CDR2 FYNNEI. CDR3 DNA sequence: TGTGCCAGCAGTGAAGGCGGGACAGTACAAGAGACCCAGTACTTC. Amino acids: CASSEGGTVQETQYF.

This rearrangement joins TRBV7-9 to TRBJ1-4; 9 bases agree with TRBD1. The V gene's germline CDR1 is SEHNR and CDR2 FQNEAQ (reference sequence). The junction had 6 bases not matched to a gene; V was cut back by 4 bases and J by 0 bases. This CDR3 comprises 17 residues. The CDR3: CASSSWTGDSTNEKLFF. The CDR3 bases are TGTGCCAGCAGCTCCTGGACAGGGGACTCAACTAATGAAAAACTGTTTTTT. Using reference TRBV7-9 and TRBJ1-4 for the parts outside the CDR3, the full variable domain is DTGVSQNPRHKITKRGQNVTFRCDPISEHNRLYWYRQTLGQGPEFLTYFQNEAQLEKSRLLSDRFSAERPKGSFSTLEIQRTEQGDSAMYLCASSSWTGDSTNEKLFFGSGTQLSVL.

The rearrangement uses TRBV6-1 and TRBJ2-5; D gene ambiguous. Germline V CDR1 and CDR2: MNHNS, SASEGT. CDR3 length: 12 residues. Trimming shortened V by 4 bases and J by 5 bases, and 8 bases separated the two germline ends. The CDR3 sequence is CASSAPRETQYF. The CDR3 region has the DNA TGTGCCAGCAGTGCCCCCAGGGAGACCCAGTACTTC.

The chain carries TRBV7-8 and TRBJ2-7; perhaps TRBD1 as D (5 bases). The CDR3 covers 14 residues. The germline V gene encodes CDR1 SGHVS and CDR2 FQNEAQ. The V and J ends lost 3 bases and 2 bases respectively, with 11 bases between them. CDR3 amino acids: CASSLDQGAYEQYF. CDR3 nucleotide sequence: TGTGCCAGCAGCTTGGATCAGGGTGCCTACGAGCAGTACTTC.

A single count supports this clone. V is TRBV25-1 and J is TRBJ2-1, with D uncertain. Germline V CDR1 and CDR2: MGHDK, SYGVNS. CDR3 length equals 12 residues. Trimming took off 5 bases at V and 4 bases at J, with 6 bases between the two ends. The DNA of the CDR3 is TGTGCCAGCAGTCCCACATACAATGAGCAGTTCTTC. This translates into CASSPTYNEQFF.

The chain links TRBV2 to TRBJ2-2, with a tentative D call TRBD1 (6 bases). Germline V gives CDR1 SNHLY, CDR2 FYNNEI. Trimming left V 3 bases short and J 6 bases short, with 11 bases between. The CDR3 length is 14 residues. Here the CDR3 DNA reads TGTGCCAGCAGTGACGGGCAGGGGTCCGGGGAGCTGTTTTTT. Amino acids: CASSDGQGSGELFF.

As to this clone: The same CDR3 arises from other DNA sequences in this sample as well. V and J are TRBV25-1 and TRBJ2-3; D unclear. The CDR3 loop spans 12 amino acids. Trimming took off 4 bases at V and 6 bases at J, with 8 bases between the two ends. In germline, CDR1 is MGHDK, CDR2 SYGVNS. DNA for the CDR3: TGTGCCAGCAGTGGACTCGCCGATACGCAGTATTTT. Its protein product is CASSGLADTQYF.

This clone was found a few times. V gene TRBV29-1 combines with J gene TRBJ1-1; 9 bases are a match to TRBD1. Germline V gives CDR1 SQVTM, CDR2 ANQGSEA. The CDR3 loop spans 15 amino acids. Trimming took 4 bases from V and 4 from J; bases not matched to a gene: 10. CDR3 nucleotide sequence: TGCAGCGTTGCGCCAACAGGGGGCGGGGGCACTGAAGCTTTCTTT. As protein: CSVAPTGGGGTEAFF.

The rearrangement uses TRBV30 and TRBJ1-4, with D perhaps matching TRBD1 (6 bases). Trimming removed 2 bases at V and 4 bases at J, with 11 bases between. The germline gives CDR1 GTSNPN, CDR2 SVGIG (reference sequence). The CDR3 loop spans 14 amino acids. The CDR3 nucleotides read TGTGCCTGGAGTTTGACAGGAAATAATGAAAAACTGTTTTTT. Translating gives CAWSLTGNNEKLFF.

The chain is built from TRBV11-3 and TRBJ1-4; D is uncertain. The germline V gene encodes CDR1 SGHNT and CDR2 YENEEA. The CDR3 has 15 residues. V lost 1 base to trimming and J lost 11 bases, with 17 bases between them. The CDR3 spells CASSLVVSEGVKLFF. The CDR3 DNA follows: TGTGCCAGCAGCTTAGTAGTAAGCGAGGGCGTGAAACTGTTTTTT.

The chain couples TRBV18 to TRBJ1-3, with D hard to call. The CDR3 spans 14 residues. The germline V and J ends were trimmed by 2 bases and 0 bases, with 5 bases remaining between them. Per germline, CDR1 KGHSH and CDR2 LQKENI. The CDR3 bases are TGTGCCAGCTCACCAGCGGTCTCTGGAAACACCATATATTTT. Translation: CASSPAVSGNTIYF.

V and J are TRBV21-1 and TRBJ2-7; TRBD1 is the table's D call, not checked against the DNA. TRBV21-1 is given as a pseudogene. This CDR3 has 14 amino acids. The CDR3 DNA reads as TGTGCCAGCAGCGCCCGGGGCAGGGGGTGGGAGCAGTACTTC. Protein product: CASSARGRGWEQYF.

The rearrangement joins TRBV7-6 to TRBJ2-5; D possibly corresponds to TRBD2 (7 bases). The V and J ends lost 5 bases and 4 bases respectively, with 14 bases between them. The CDR3 covers 14 residues. From germline, CDR1 is SGHVS and CDR2 FNYEAQ. CDR3 nucleotide sequence: TGTGCCAGCAGCCTAGGGGGGGGGCTAGAGACCCAGTACTTC. It translates to CASSLGGGLETQYF.

This chain links TRBV6-5 with TRBJ2-5; possible D gene TRBD2, 6 bases. The J call may not be correct, given that the DNA end is closer to TRBJ2-7. This CDR3 has 16 residues. Germline CDR1 and CDR2: MNHEY and SVGAGI. The CDR3 loop reads CASSYRLGSGGYEQYF. The DNA of the CDR3 is TGTGCCAGCAGTTACCGATTGGGTAGCGGAGGGTACGAGCAGTACTTC.

The rearrangement uses TRBV7-9 and TRBJ1-2; D is unclear. V was cut by 3 bases and J by 0 bases, with 8 bases left in between. CDR1 SEHNR and CDR2 FQNEAQ come from the germline V gene (reference sequence). This CDR3 is 14 amino acids long. The CDR3 DNA sequence: TGTGCCAGCAGCTTCTCGGTAGCTAACTATGGCTACACCTTC. As protein: CASSFSVANYGYTF. Drawing the rest from reference TRBV7-9 and TRBJ1-2, the complete variable domain is DTGVSQNPRHKITKRGQNVTFRCDPISEHNRLYWYRQTLGQGPEFLTYFQNEAQLEKSRLLSDRFSAERPKGSFSTLEIQRTEQGDSAMYLCASSFSVANYGYTFGSGTRLTVV.

The chain employs TRBV5-5 and TRBJ1-2; 7 bases match TRBD1. The V gene end was trimmed by 0 bases and the J gene end by 5 bases; junction bases not matched to a gene: 7. The CDR3 is made up of 15 amino acids. From germline, CDR1 is SGHKS and CDR2 YYEKEE (reference sequence). The CDR3 region has the DNA TGTGCCAGCAGCTTGGCCCCGGGACAGCAATATGGCTACACCTTC. Translated: CASSLAPGQQYGYTF.

This clone was found a few times. The CDR3 DNA sequence: TGTGCCAGCAGTTCGACTAGCGGGTACTCGACCCAGTACTTC. This translates into CASSSTSGYSTQYF. The chain uses TRBV28 and TRBJ2-5; 10 bases match TRBD2. The CDR3 extends over 14 amino acids. CDR1 is MDHEN and CDR2 is SYDVKM in the germline V gene. J gave up 7 bases and V 4 bases, and 6 bases lay outside the gene matches. Variable domain in full (rest from reference TRBV28 and TRBJ2-5): DVKVTQSSRYLVKRTGEKVFLECVQDMDHENMFWYRQDPGLGLRLIYFSYDVKMKEKGDIPEGYSVSREKKERFSLILESASTNQTSMYLCASSSTSGYSTQYFGPGTRLLVL.

The chain joins TRBV28 to TRBJ2-1; 11 bases fit TRBD2. The CDR3 has 15 residues. CDR1 and CDR2 (germline): MDHEN, SYDVKM. J lost 7 bases, V lost 6 bases, and 8 bases had no gene match. The CDR3 loop reads CASSRSGRATNEQFF. In DNA, the CDR3 is TGTGCCAGCAGCCGTAGCGGGAGGGCCACAAATGAGCAGTTCTTC.